This TCR beta chain came from a study of blood T cell repertoires in COVID-19. Study summary: Sites in the United States, Italy and Spain provided acute and convalescent COVID-19 samples.

With 4 bases removed from V and 10 bases from J, the gap between germline ends came to 19 bases. Germline loops: CDR1 SGHTA, CDR2 FQGNSA. The CDR3 spans 15 residues. Source study methods: Amplification of reference gene primers was used by the study to estimate nucleated cell counts. Generated by immunoSEQ multiplex PCR, the TCRdb table keeps only in-frame clones and is missing some. V and J calls and clone size are those listed in that table; D and trimming were worked out from the DNA. The profile shows about 210,000 clones, around 85% of them singletons. This clonotype was sampled from a man aged 35 to 55 with acute or convalescent COVID-19. The chain joins TRBV7-2 to TRBJ1-4; no firm D call. Sequenced: peripheral blood. CDR3 DNA sequence: TGTGCCAGCAGCTCTCGAAATCTTCTAGTGGTAAAACTGTTTTTT. Amino acid sequence: CASSSRNLLVVKLFF.